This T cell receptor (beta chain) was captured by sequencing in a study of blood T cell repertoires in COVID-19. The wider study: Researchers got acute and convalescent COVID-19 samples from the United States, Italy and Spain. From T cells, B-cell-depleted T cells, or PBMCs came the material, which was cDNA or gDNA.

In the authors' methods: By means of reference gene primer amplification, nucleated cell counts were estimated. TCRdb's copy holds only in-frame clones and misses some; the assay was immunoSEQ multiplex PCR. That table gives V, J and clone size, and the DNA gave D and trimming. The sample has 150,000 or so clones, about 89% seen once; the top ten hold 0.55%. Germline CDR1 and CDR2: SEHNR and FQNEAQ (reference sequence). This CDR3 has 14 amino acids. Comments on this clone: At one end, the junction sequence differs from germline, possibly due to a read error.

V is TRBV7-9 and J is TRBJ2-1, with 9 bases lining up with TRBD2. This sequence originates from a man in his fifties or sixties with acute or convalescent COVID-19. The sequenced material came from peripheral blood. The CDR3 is CASSLAGLSDEQFF. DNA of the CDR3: TGTGCCAGCAGCCTAGCGGGGCTTTCGGATGAGCAGTTCTTC.